This TCR beta chain was documented in a study of Ad26.COV2.S vaccination and SARS-CoV-2 variants. Study observations and caveats: Similar non-spike TCR breadth was observed in recipients of vaccine and of placebo.

The method was immunoSEQ multiplex PCR; TCRdb's version includes in-frame clones alone and lacks a portion of them. In the table there are 330,000 or so clones, 90% of which are singletons. As for treatment: around 19 received Ad26.COV2.S at low or high dose, single or two shots; five or six received placebo; per-sample allocation not given. Samples were taken on day 63 after the first vaccine or placebo injection. Comments on this clone: Its specificity is not known.

The V end was cut by 4 bases, the J end by 10 bases, with 20 bases between. Germline assignment: CDR1 MNHEY and CDR2 SMNVEV (reference sequence). This CDR3 has 15 residues. The sample consisted of peripheral blood, taken in a trial of Ad26.COV2.S vaccine versus placebo. The chain is built from TRBV27 and TRBJ2-1; D remains unclear. This sequence originates from a person between 18 and 59 years old who received the Ad26.COV2.S COVID-19 vaccine or a placebo. CDR3: CASSSLLGQSLEQFF. CDR3 in DNA: TGTGCCAGCAGTTCCCTTCTTGGGCAGAGCTTAGAGCAGTTCTTC.